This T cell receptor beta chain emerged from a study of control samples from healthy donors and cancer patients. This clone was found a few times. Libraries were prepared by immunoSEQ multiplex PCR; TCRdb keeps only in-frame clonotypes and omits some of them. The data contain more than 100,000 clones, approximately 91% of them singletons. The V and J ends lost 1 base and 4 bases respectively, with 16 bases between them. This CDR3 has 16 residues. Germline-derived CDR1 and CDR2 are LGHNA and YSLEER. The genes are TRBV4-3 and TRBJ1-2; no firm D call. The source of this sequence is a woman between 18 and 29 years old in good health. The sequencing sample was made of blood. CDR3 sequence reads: CASSQAAGSTPYGYTF. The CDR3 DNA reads TGCGCCAGCAGCCAAGCAGCCGGGTCAACCCCCTATGGCTACACCTTC.